This passage covers 20 T cell receptor beta chains from one sample sequenced in a study of cytomegalovirus exposure and HLA in healthy donors. Researchers ran the PCR with 60 Vbeta and 13 Jbeta primers. TCRdb's table, derived via immunoSEQ multiplex PCR, lists solely in-frame clones and lacks some. The sample records 140,000 to 150,000 clones, around four fifths being singletons. The sample taken for sequencing was PBMCs. Source of these receptors: a male donor in good health and CMV-seronegative.

The chain couples TRBV6-6 to TRBJ1-1, with TRBD1 matching 10 bases. Unmatched junction bases numbered 11, after V lost 4 bases and J lost 6 bases. The CDR3 contains 16 residues. Germline V gene lookup returns CDR1 MNHNY and CDR2 SVGAGI (reference sequence). The CDR3 DNA is TGTGCCAGCAGTTCGAACGGACAGGGGGGGAGTCCTGAAGCTTTCTTT. Protein product: CASSSNGQGGSPEAFF.

The J gene is TRBJ2-2, the V gene TRBV6-5, with D hard to call. Trimming cost V 5 bases and J 2 bases, with 6 bases left between them. The germline V gene encodes CDR1 MNHEY and CDR2 SVGAGI. The CDR3 is made up of 13 amino acids. This CDR3 is CASSDKNTGELFF. In nucleotides, the CDR3 is TGTGCCAGCAGTGACAAAAACACCGGGGAGCTGTTTTTT.

The CDR3 reads CASSVNRERIERDSSYNEQFF. CDR3 in DNA: TGTGCCAGCAGCGTGAATCGGGAACGGATCGAAAGGGATAGCTCCTACAATGAGCAGTTCTTC. The rearrangement joins TRBV9 to TRBJ2-1; tentatively, D is TRBD2 (5 bases). The CDR3 length is 21 residues. Germline-derived CDR1 and CDR2 are SGDLS and YYNGEE. Trimming left V 2 bases short and J 0 bases short, with 27 bases between.

The chain has TRBV7-9 and TRBJ2-2; 12 bases are a match to TRBD2. V gave up 5 bases and J gave up 11 bases; unmatched junction bases: 6. Germline lookup yields CDR1 SEHNR and CDR2 FQNEAQ (reference sequence). The CDR3 loop spans 14 amino acids. The CDR3 nucleotides read TGTGCCAGCAGCACATCTAGCGGGAGGGGTGAGCTGTTTTTT. Protein sequence: CASSTSSGRGELFF.

This clone was counted a few times. The chain joins TRBV9 to TRBJ2-5, with 9 bases identical to TRBD2. The CDR3 is made up of 15 amino acids. Looked up from germline, CDR1 is SGDLS and CDR2 is YYNGEE. V was pared by 0 bases and J by 5 bases, with 5 bases of the junction left unmatched. CDR3 loop: CASSVAGLAKETQYF. DNA of the CDR3: TGTGCCAGCAGCGTAGCCGGACTAGCGAAGGAGACCCAGTACTTC.

The gene calls are TRBV28 and TRBJ2-6; D is possibly TRBD1 (6 bases). CDR1 and CDR2 from the germline V gene are MDHEN and SYDVKM. The germline V and J ends were trimmed by 5 bases and 1 base, with 9 bases remaining between them. The CDR3 consists of 15 residues. CDR3: CASSAQGSGANVLTF. DNA for the CDR3: TGTGCCAGCAGTGCCCAGGGGTCTGGGGCCAACGTCCTGACTTTC.

V and J are TRBV6-5 and TRBJ2-3; D remains ambiguous. Per germline, CDR1 MNHEY and CDR2 SVGAGI. The ends were cut back, 0 bases at V and 2 bases at J, with 3 bases in the middle. This CDR3 is built from 13 residues. CDR3 coding DNA: TGTGCCAGCAGTTACTCTAACACAGATACGCAGTATTTT. Translated, it gives CASSYSNTDTQYF.

As for this clone: One end of the junction varies from germline; a read error may be responsible. This rearrangement joins TRBV4-3 to TRBJ2-7; D is unresolved. Germline V gives CDR1 LGHNA, CDR2 YSLEER. The CDR3 covers 14 residues. The CDR3 nucleotides read TGCGCCAGCAACCAAGACCTCGATTCGAGGCAAACGTACTTC. It translates to CASNQDLDSRQTYF.

J is TRBJ2-2 and V is TRBV19, with D unresolved. The germline V gene has CDR1 LNHDA and CDR2 SQIVND (reference sequence). This CDR3 has 14 residues. With 3 bases removed from V and 2 bases from J, the gap between germline ends came to 7 bases. CDR3 in DNA: TGTGCCAGTAGTATCCCCCCTAACACCGGGGAGCTGTTTTTT. Translation gives CASSIPPNTGELFF.

The chain has TRBV4-3 and TRBJ1-1; D perhaps matches TRBD1 (6 bases). Looked up from germline, CDR1 is LGHNA and CDR2 is YSLEER. This CDR3 is built from 16 residues. V shed 0 bases and J shed 1 base, with 12 bases lying between them. CDR3 residues: CASSQDRLQGNTEAFF. For the CDR3, the DNA is TGCGCCAGCAGCCAAGATCGCCTACAGGGGAACACTGAAGCTTTCTTT.

The rearrangement joins TRBV7-2 to TRBJ2-1; tentatively, D is TRBD1 (6 bases). This CDR3 is 16 amino acids long. V was clipped by 8 bases and J by 13 bases, with 30 bases between them. Germline values: CDR1 SGHTA, CDR2 FQGNSA. CDR3 region: CASPRGWQTRSGNQFF. The CDR3 DNA reads as TGTGCCAGCCCGAGGGGGTGGCAGACGAGGTCGGGAAACCAGTTCTTC.

The CDR3 DNA is TGTGCCAGCACTCCCCGGCGGGACGCGACTGAAGCTTTCTTT. Translation: CASTPRRDATEAFF. The chain uses TRBV6-1 and TRBJ1-1; TRBD1 might be the D (5 bases). The germline gives CDR1 MNHNS, CDR2 SASEGT. Trimming shortened V by 7 bases and J by 5 bases, and 17 bases separated the two germline ends. The CDR3 is 14 residues long.

This chain uses TRBV6-5 with TRBJ2-3; no definite D call. Germline V gene lookup returns CDR1 MNHEY and CDR2 SVGAGI. Trimming shortened V by 4 bases and J by 0 bases, and 14 bases separated the two germline ends. The CDR3 contains 16 residues. The CDR3 is CASSLQLSSSTDTQYF. The CDR3 DNA follows: TGTGCCAGCAGTTTACAGCTTTCTTCTAGCACAGATACGCAGTATTTT.

The CDR3 loop is CASSDGGYQETQYF. CDR3 bases: TGTGCCAGCAGTGATGGAGGGTACCAAGAGACCCAGTACTTC. The chain has TRBV25-1 and TRBJ2-5; tentative D call: TRBD2 (6 bases). The CDR3 length is 14 residues. V was shortened by 3 bases and J by 0 bases, with 8 bases between the two germline ends. CDR1 is MGHDK and CDR2 is SYGVNS in the germline V gene.

The V call is TRBV28, the J call TRBJ2-2, with 11 bases aligning to TRBD2. V gave up 5 bases and J gave up 3 bases; unmatched junction bases: 2. Looked up from germline, CDR1 is MDHEN and CDR2 is SYDVKM. This CDR3 is built from 15 residues. The CDR3 protein is CASSIAGGYTGELFF. CDR3 DNA sequence: TGTGCCAGCAGTATAGCGGGAGGGTACACCGGGGAGCTGTTTTTT.

The chain is built from TRBV10-3 and TRBJ1-2, with D maybe TRBD1 (6 bases). Deletions cut 2 bases from V and 4 bases from J, with 8 bases between. CDR1 and CDR2 from the germline V gene are ENHRY and SYGVKD. The CDR3 covers 13 residues. In nucleotides, the CDR3 is TGTGCCATCAGTGAGCCGGACAGCTATGGCTACACCTTC. Its translation is CAISEPDSYGYTF.

The chain couples TRBV19 to TRBJ1-1; no reliable D call. Germline-derived CDR1 and CDR2 are LNHDA and SQIVND (reference sequence). This CDR3 has 13 amino acids. V gave up 11 bases and J gave up 0 bases, with 13 bases separating them. CDR3 bases: TGTGCCTGCGGATTCAATGTGAACACTGAAGCTTTCTTT. Translation: CACGFNVNTEAFF.

V and J are TRBV16 and TRBJ2-7; tentatively, D is TRBD1 (5 bases). The CDR3 runs 12 residues. With 5 bases removed from V and 10 bases from J, the gap between germline ends came to 15 bases. The germline gives CDR1 KGHSY, CDR2 FQNENV. The CDR3 sequence: CASSSSGQLQYF. The CDR3 bases are TGTGCCAGCAGCTCATCTGGACAACTCCAGTACTTC.

V is TRBV13 and J is TRBJ2-7; D is perhaps TRBD1 (6 bases). This CDR3 contains 14 residues. CDR1 is PRHDT and CDR2 is FYEKMQ in the germline V gene (reference sequence). The germline V and J ends were trimmed by 5 bases and 1 base, with 12 bases remaining between them. This CDR3 is CASSRTVFSYEQYF. The CDR3 nucleotides read TGTGCCAGCAGCCGGACAGTTTTTTCCTACGAGCAGTACTTC.

The chain uses TRBV9 and TRBJ1-2, with D possibly TRBD1 on 6 matching bases. Germline CDR1 and CDR2: SGDLS and YYNGEE. Trimming stripped 4 bases from V and 7 bases from J, with 17 bases between. The CDR3 is 14 amino acids. Here the CDR3 reads CASSFPPEGGGYTF. The CDR3 DNA follows: TGTGCCAGCAGCTTCCCCCCAGAAGGGGGTGGCTACACCTTC.